The present T cell receptor beta chain was sequenced within a study of shared clonotypes between healthy human individuals. V was clipped by 7 bases and J by 6 bases; unmatched bases: 4. The V gene's germline CDR1 is SGHRS and CDR2 YFSETQ. The CDR3 runs to 12 residues. Each subset's genomic DNA was split evenly across several immunoSEQ plates. For sorted subsets, approximately 200 ng DNA per replicate equaled approximately 32,000 T cell genomes. Assay: immunoSEQ multiplex PCR; the TCRdb copy retains only in-frame clones and omits some. Here the sample spans roughly 590,000 clones, just under 97% being singletons. Findings and caveats of the study: Collection of samples was limited to blood; tissue repertoires likely differ.

Selected positively for CCR7 and CD45RO-negative, naive CD8 cells excluded terminally differentiated effector memory CD45RA+ cells. In the case of this clone: The antigen remains undetermined.

The source of this sequence is a woman between 25 and 40 years old in good health. Sample: naive CD8+ T cells sorted from blood. The rearrangement links TRBV5-1 to TRBJ2-7; TRBD1 matches 10 bases. CDR3 in amino acids: CASGGQGFEQYF. The CDR3 DNA reads TGCGCCAGCGGGGGACAGGGGTTCGAGCAGTACTTC.